Sequencing of this T cell receptor (beta chain) was carried out in a study of shared clonotypes between healthy human individuals. This clone was seen a handful of times. Other nucleotide sequences from this sample produce the same CDR3. Terminally differentiated effector memory CD45RA+ cells were excluded from the naive CD8 cells, which were CD45RO-negative and positively selected for CCR7. Repertoires were generated with immunoSEQ multiplex PCR, while TCRdb's copy carries only in-frame clones and drops some. Here the sample spans about 1,800,000 clones, less than 95% being singletons. Germline CDR1 is LGHNA and CDR2 is YSLEER. With 3 bases removed from V and 0 bases from J, the gap between germline ends came to 5 bases. The CDR3 totals 13 residues.

The sample comprised naive CD8+ T cells sorted from blood. The sequence came from a man aged 18 to 30 in good health. The chain combines TRBV4-3 with TRBJ1-1, with D hard to call. CDR3 nucleotide sequence: TGCGCCAGCAGCCAGGTCATGAACACTGAAGCTTTCTTT. Its protein product is CASSQVMNTEAFF.